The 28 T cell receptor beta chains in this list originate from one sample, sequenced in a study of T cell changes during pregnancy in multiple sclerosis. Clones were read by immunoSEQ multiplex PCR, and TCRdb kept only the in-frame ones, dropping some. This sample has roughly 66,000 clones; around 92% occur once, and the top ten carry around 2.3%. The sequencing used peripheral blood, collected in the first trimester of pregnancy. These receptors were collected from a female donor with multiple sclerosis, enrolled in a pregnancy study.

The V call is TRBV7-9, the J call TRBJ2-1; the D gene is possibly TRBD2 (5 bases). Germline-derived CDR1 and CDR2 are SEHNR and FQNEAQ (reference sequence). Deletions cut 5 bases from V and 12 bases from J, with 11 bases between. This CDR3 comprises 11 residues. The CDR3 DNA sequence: TGTGCCAGCAGCCCAGAGAGCGGGCAGTTCTTC. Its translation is CASSPESGQFF.

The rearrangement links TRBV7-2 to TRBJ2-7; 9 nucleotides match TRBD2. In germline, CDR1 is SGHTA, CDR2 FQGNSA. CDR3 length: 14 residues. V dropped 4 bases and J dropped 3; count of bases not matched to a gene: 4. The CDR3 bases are TGTGCCAGCAGCTCTTCGACTAGCGGCTACGAGCAGTACTTC. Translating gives CASSSSTSGYEQYF. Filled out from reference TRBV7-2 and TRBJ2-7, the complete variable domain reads GAGVSQSPSNKVTEKGKDVELRCDPISGHTALYWYRQSLGQGLEFLIYFQGNSAPDKSGLPSDRFSAERTGGSVSTLTIQRTQQEDSAVYLCASSSSTSGYEQYFGPGTRLTVT.

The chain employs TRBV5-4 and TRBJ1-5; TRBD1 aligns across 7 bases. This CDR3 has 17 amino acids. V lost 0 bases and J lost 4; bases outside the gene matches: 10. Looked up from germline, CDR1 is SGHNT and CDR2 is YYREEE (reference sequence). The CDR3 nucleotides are TGTGCCAGCAGCTTGGTCCAGCCGGGACAGCTTAATCAGCCCCAGCATTTT. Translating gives CASSLVQPGQLNQPQHF.

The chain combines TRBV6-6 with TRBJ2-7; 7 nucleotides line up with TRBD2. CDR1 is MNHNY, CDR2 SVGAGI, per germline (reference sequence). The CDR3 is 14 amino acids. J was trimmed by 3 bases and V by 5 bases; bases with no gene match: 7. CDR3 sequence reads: CASSPRGGSYEQYF. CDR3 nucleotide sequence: TGTGCCAGCAGTCCTCGGGGCGGGAGCTACGAGCAGTACTTC.

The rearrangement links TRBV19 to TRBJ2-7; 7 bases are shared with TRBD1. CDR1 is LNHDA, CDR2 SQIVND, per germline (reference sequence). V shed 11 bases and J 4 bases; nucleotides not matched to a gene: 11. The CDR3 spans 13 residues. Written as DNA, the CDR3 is TGTGCCGCAGGCAGAGGGGGCCTGTACGAGCAGTACTTC. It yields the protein CAAGRGGLYEQYF.

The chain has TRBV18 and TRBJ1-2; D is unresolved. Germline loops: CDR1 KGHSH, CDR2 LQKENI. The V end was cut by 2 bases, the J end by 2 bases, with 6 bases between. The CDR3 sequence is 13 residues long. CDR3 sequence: CASSPTENYGYTF. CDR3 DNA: TGTGCCAGCTCACCAACGGAGAACTATGGCTACACCTTC.

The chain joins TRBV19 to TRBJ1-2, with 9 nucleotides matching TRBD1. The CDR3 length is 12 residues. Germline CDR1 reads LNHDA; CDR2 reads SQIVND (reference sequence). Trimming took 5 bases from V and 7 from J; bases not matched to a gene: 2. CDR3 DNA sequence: TGTGCCAGTAGTCGGACAGGGGTTGGCTACACCTTC. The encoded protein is CASSRTGVGYTF.

CDR3 in amino acids: CASSEAGTGGVDGNQPQHF. DNA for the CDR3: TGTGCCAGCAGCGAAGCAGGGACAGGGGGCGTAGATGGCAATCAGCCCCAGCATTTT. The rearrangement joins TRBV5-6 to TRBJ1-5; 12 bases map to TRBD1. The CDR3 totals 19 residues. With 4 bases clipped from V and 2 bases from J, the junction kept 13 bases outside the gene matches. Germline values: CDR1 SGHDT, CDR2 YYEEEE.

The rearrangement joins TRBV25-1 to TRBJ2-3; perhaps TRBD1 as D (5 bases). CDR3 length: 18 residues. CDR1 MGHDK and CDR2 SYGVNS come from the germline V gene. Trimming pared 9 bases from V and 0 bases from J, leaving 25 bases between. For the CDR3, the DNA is TGTGCCAGTGATGCTGGGTCCCTGGACACCGAAAGCACAGATACGCAGTATTTT. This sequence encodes CASDAGSLDTESTDTQYF.

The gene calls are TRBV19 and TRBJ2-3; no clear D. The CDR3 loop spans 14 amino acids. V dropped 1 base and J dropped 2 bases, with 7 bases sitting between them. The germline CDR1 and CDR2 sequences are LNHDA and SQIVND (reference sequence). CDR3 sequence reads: CASSIAGDTDTQYF. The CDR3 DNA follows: TGTGCCAGTAGTATAGCTGGAGACACAGATACGCAGTATTTT.

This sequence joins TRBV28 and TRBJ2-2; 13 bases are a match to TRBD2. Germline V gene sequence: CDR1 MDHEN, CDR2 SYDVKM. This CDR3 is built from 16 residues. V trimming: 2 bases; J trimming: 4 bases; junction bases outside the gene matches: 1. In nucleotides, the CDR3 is TGTGCCAGCAGTTTAACTAGCGGGAGGGCCACCGGGGAGCTGTTTTTT. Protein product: CASSLTSGRATGELFF.

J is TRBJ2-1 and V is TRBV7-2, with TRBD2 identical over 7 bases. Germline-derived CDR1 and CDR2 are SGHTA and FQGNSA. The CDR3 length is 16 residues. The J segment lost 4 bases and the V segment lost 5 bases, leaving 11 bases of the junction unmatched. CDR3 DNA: TGTGCCAGCAGCCTAGATGATTCAGCGGGGTACAATGAGCAGTTCTTC. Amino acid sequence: CASSLDDSAGYNEQFF.

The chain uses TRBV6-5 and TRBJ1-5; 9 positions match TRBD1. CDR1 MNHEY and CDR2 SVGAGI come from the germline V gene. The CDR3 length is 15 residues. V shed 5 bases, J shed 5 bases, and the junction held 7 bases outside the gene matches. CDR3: CASSKTGGNYQPQHF. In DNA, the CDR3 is TGTGCCAGCAGTAAAACAGGGGGCAACTATCAGCCCCAGCATTTT.

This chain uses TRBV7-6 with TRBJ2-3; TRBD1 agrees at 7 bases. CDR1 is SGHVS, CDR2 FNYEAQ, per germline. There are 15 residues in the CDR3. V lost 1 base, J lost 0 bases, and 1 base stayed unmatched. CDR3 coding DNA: TGTGCCAGCAGCTTAGTGGGACAGAGCACAGATACGCAGTATTTT. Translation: CASSLVGQSTDTQYF.

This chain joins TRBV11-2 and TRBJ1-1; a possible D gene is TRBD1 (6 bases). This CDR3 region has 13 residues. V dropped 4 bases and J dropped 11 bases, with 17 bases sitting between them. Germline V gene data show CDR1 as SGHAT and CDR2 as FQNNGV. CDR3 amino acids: CASSSNDRNFAFF. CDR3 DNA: TGTGCCAGCAGCTCCAATGACAGGAACTTTGCTTTCTTT.

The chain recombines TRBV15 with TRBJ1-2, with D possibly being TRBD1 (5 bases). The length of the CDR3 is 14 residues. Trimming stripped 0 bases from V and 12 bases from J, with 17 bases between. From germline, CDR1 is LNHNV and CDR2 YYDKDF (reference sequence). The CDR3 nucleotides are TGTGCCACCAGCAGAGATCTTACTATGACAGCGCACACCTTC. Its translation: CATSRDLTMTAHTF.

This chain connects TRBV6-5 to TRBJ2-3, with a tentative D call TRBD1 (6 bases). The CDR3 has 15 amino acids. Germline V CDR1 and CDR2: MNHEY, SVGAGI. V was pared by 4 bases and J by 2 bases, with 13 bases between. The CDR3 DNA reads TGTGCCAGCAGTTGGGGGACAAGGAACACAGATACGCAGTATTTT. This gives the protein CASSWGTRNTDTQYF.

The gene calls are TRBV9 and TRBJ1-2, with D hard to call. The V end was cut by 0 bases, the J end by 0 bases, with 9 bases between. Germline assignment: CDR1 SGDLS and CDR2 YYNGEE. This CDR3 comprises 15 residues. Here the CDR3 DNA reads TGTGCCAGCAGCGTAGGGAGGGATACTAACTATGGCTACACCTTC. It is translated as CASSVGRDTNYGYTF. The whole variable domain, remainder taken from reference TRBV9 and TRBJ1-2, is DSGVTQTPKHLITATGQRVTLRCSPRSGDLSVYWYQQSLDQGLQFLIQYYNGEERAKGNILERFSAQQFPDLHSELNLSSLELGDSALYFCASSVGRDTNYGYTFGSGTRLTVV.

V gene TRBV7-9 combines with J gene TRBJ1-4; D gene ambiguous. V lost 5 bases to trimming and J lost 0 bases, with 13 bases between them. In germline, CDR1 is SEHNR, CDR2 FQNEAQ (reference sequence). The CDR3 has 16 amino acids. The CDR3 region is CASSPSTNPTNEKLFF. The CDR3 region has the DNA TGTGCCAGCAGCCCTTCGACAAATCCAACTAATGAAAAACTGTTTTTT.

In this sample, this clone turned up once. The CDR3 here is CAIGGLDQPQHF. CDR3 DNA: TGTGCCATAGGAGGGCTTGATCAGCCCCAGCATTTT. This chain uses TRBV15 with TRBJ1-5, with unresolved D. The germline V and J ends were trimmed by 10 bases and 5 bases, with 12 bases remaining between them. Germline V gene data show CDR1 as LNHNV and CDR2 as YYDKDF (reference sequence). CDR3 length equals 12 residues.

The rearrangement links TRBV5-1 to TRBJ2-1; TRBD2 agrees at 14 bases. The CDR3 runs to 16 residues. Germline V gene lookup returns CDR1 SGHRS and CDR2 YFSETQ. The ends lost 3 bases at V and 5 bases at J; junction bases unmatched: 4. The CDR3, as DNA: TGCGCCAGCAGCTGGGGGACTAGCGGGAGCCACAATGAGCAGTTCTTC. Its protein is CASSWGTSGSHNEQFF.

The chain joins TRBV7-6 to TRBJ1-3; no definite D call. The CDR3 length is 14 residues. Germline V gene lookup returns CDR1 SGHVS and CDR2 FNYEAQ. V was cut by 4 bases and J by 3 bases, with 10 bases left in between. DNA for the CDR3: TGTGCCAGCAGCTACCAGTCATATGGAAACACCATATATTTT. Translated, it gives CASSYQSYGNTIYF.

The CDR3 spells CASSESGRPPYNEQFF. In nucleotides, the CDR3 is TGTGCCAGCAGTGAATCAGGGCGCCCCCCCTACAATGAGCAGTTCTTC. The chain has TRBV6-1 and TRBJ2-1; maybe TRBD1 (5 bases). The CDR3 has 16 amino acids. CDR1 is MNHNS, CDR2 SASEGT, per germline. The ends were cut back, 2 bases at V and 2 bases at J, with 13 bases in the middle.

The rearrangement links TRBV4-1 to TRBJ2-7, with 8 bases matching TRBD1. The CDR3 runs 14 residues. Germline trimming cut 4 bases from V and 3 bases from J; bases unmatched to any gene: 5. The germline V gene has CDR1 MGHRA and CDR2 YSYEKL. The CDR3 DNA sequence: TGCGCCAGCAGCCTCGGACAGGGAGGCTACGAGCAGTACTTC. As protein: CASSLGQGGYEQYF.

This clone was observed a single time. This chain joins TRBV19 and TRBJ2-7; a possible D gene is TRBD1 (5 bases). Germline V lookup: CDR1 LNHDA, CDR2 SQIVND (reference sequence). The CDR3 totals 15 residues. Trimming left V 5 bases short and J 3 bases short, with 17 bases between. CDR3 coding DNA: TGTGCCAGTAGTGGGGCCGGTACAGGTTTCTACGAGCAGTACTTC. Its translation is CASSGAGTGFYEQYF.

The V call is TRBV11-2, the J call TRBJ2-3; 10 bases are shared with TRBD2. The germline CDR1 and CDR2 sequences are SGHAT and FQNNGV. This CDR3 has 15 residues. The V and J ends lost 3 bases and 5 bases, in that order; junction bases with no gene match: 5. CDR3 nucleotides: TGTGCCAGCAGCTTCACTAGCGGGACGGAAGATACGCAGTATTTT. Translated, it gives CASSFTSGTEDTQYF.

The CDR3 DNA reads TGTGCCAGCAGTTCCCGACTAGCGGGAGTCGATGAGCAGTTCTTC. Protein sequence: CASSSRLAGVDEQFF. The chain joins TRBV6-6 to TRBJ2-1; 12 nucleotides line up with TRBD2. Germline loops: CDR1 MNHNY, CDR2 SVGAGI (reference sequence). CDR3 length equals 15 residues. V trimming: 4 bases; J trimming: 8 bases; junction bases outside the gene matches: 6.

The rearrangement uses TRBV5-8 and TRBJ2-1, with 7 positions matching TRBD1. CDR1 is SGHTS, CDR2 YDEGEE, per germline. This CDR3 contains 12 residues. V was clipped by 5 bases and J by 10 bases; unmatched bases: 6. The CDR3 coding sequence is TGTGCCAGCAGAAGACAGGGCTTCGAGCAGTTCTTC. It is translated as CASRRQGFEQFF.